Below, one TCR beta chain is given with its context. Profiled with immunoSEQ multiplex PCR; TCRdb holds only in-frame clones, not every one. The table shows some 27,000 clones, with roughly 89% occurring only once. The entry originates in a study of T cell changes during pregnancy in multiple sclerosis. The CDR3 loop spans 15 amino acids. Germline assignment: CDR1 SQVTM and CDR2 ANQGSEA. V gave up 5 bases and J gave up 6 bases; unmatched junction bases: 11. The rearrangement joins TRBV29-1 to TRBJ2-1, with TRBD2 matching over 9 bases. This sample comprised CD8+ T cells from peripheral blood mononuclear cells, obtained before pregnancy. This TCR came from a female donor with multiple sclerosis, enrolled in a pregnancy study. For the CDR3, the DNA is TGCAGCGTTCTGGGCCCCGGGACTAGCTCCAATGAGCAGTTCTTC. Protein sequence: CSVLGPGTSSNEQFF.